Sequencing of this T cell receptor beta chain was carried out in a study of vaccination and CD4 T cells after COVID-19. Across the study: All convalescent patients were nasal swab PCR positive for SARS-CoV-2; eight or nine had mild and one severe disease.

Cultured CD4+ T cells had their DNA profiled by the Oncomine TCR Beta short-read assay. Investigators isolated genomic DNA from cultured CD4+ T cells. One entry per CDR3 protein results from TCRdb running MiXCR on the PCR reads. This sample yields 15,000 to 20,000 distinct CDR3 sequences, of which more than 40% are seen a single time; approximately 4% belongs to the top ten. The CDR3 runs to 13 residues. V lost 4 bases to trimming and J lost 6 bases; unmatched junction nucleotides: 5. Germline V lookup: CDR1 MNHEY, CDR2 SVGEGT. Treatment of the sample: roughly ten-day PBMC culture with coronavirus spike peptide pools or control peptides (ViraFEST assay). Peptide pool stimulation in ViraFEST expanded antigen-specific T cells, whose TCRs were then sequenced. A remark on this clonotype: The antigen is not known.

General study points: Spike mono-reactive status applied to 304 of 307 vaccine-specific clones in convalescent patients.

Sequencing used CD4+ T cells from blood, cultured in vitro. This TCR derives from a human donor who had recovered from COVID-19. V and J are TRBV6-2 or TRBV6-3 and TRBJ1-2; 7 nucleotides align to TRBD1. CDR3 region: CASSSWDRDGYTF. The CDR3 DNA is TGTGCCAGCAGTTCCTGGGACAGAGATGGCTACACCTTC.